The source of this T cell receptor (beta chain) is a study of shared T cell receptors in the human thymus. Some clones are missing from TCRdb's copy, which holds only in-frame ones; the method was immunoSEQ multiplex PCR. The data contain 550,000 to 800,000 clones, 80% to 90% of them singletons. This sample was also put to use in a study of human thymus T cells.

The origin of this receptor is a girl less than two years old with a congenital heart defect. Sequenced material: thymocytes.

The CDR3 loop is CASSPMTRPYEQYF. The CDR3 bases are TGTGCCAGCAGTCCAATGACTAGACCGTACGAGCAGTACTTC. The gene calls are TRBV7-9 and TRBJ2-7, with a possible D match to TRBD2 (6 bases). The V gene's germline CDR1 is SEHNR and CDR2 FQNEAQ (reference sequence). Trimming removed 6 bases at V and 4 bases at J, with 16 bases between. This CDR3 comprises 14 residues.